This T cell receptor (beta chain) was recorded in a study of blood T cell repertoires in COVID-19. V was cut by 0 bases and J by 10 bases, with 12 bases left in between. Looked up from germline, CDR1 is LGHDT and CDR2 is YNNKEL (reference sequence). This CDR3 is built from 13 residues. Sequencing was performed with immunoSEQ multiplex PCR; in TCRdb, only in-frame clones are kept and a portion is missing. The profile shows 290,000 or so clones, 85% to 90% of them singletons. Sequenced: PBMCs or T cells enriched from blood (not recorded which). This receptor was identified in a woman aged 18-35 years with acute COVID-19. V is TRBV3-1 (or the pseudogene TRBV3-2) and J is TRBJ1-1; unclear D gene. DNA of the CDR3: TGTGCCAGCAGCCAAGATTGGGAGGGAGGAGCTTTCTTT. It specifies CASSQDWEGGAFF.